This T cell receptor beta chain is from a study of beta chain features in type 1 diabetes. The isolated RNA, all of it, was reverse transcribed, so expressed TCRB transcripts were what got sequenced. TCRdb keeps only in-frame clones here, not all; method: immunoSEQ multiplex PCR. The sample yields approximately 170,000 clones, about 8% seen once. A few counts support this clone. The antigen is unknown. General study results and limits: Within each of all four CD4+ subsets, Type 1 diabetes patients had TCRB CDR3s that were moderately but significantly shorter. There was a possibility that cDNA sequencing over-represented cells with high TCR expression.

The V gene's germline CDR1 is SEHNR and CDR2 FQNEAQ (reference sequence). The CDR3 spans 17 residues. Trimming removed 5 bases from V and 0 bases from J; junction bases left unmatched: 10. J is TRBJ2-1 and V is TRBV7-9; TRBD2 matches at 7 bases. This TCR derives from a middle-aged woman with type 1 diabetes. The material sequenced was central memory CD4+ T cells from blood. The CDR3 DNA follows: TGTGCCAGCAGCCATAACCGGGGCGGGAGCTCCTACAATGAGCAGTTCTTC. Its protein is CASSHNRGGSSYNEQFF.